This passage covers 11 T cell receptor beta chains from one sample sequenced in a study of CD8 T cells in Susac syndrome. After extraction with the RNeasy kit, about 0.5 to 1 ug of the RNA was reverse transcribed using random hexamers. One entry per CDR3 protein, called by TCRdb with MiXCR from the immunoSEQ multiplex PCR reads. The table records fewer than 250,000 distinct CDR3 sequences, under 95% of them present only once. The sample consisted of CD4+ T cells from PBMCs. These receptors came from a human donor in good health.

The CDR3 loop is CASSPTLGGTGQETQYF. The CDR3 DNA is TGTGCCAGCTCACCCACCCTCGGCGGGACAGGGCAAGAGACCCAGTACTTC. This rearrangement joins TRBV18 to TRBJ2-5; 9 nucleotides line up with TRBD1. CDR1 and CDR2 (germline): KGHSH, LQKENI. V gave up 3 bases and J gave up 2 bases; unmatched junction bases: 10. CDR3 length: 17 amino acids.

The chain is built from TRBV6-2 or TRBV6-3 and TRBJ2-7; 7 nucleotides line up with TRBD2. Looked up from germline, CDR1 is MNHEY and CDR2 is SVGEGT. The CDR3 is made up of 13 amino acids. Trimming removed 2 bases from V and 9 bases from J; junction bases left unmatched: 7. The CDR3 region is CASSYGAGNGQYV. The CDR3 coding sequence is TGTGCCAGCAGTTACGGAGCGGGAAACGGGCAGTACGTC.

The chain recombines TRBV24-1 with TRBJ2-7, with D uncertain. The CDR3 runs 12 residues. Germline V gives CDR1 KGHDR, CDR2 SFDVKD. The CDR3 loop reads CATSDFSQEKFV. The CDR3 DNA follows: TGTGCCACCAGTGATTTCAGCCAGGAGAAATTCGTC.

The rearrangement links TRBV3-1 to TRBJ2-3; D is perhaps TRBD1 (7 bases). This CDR3 is 13 amino acids long. CDR1 is LGHDT, CDR2 YNNKEL, per germline (reference sequence). Trimming removed 4 bases from V and 6 bases from J, with 11 bases in between. CDR3 DNA: TGTGCCAGCAGCCTCCCAGGGGGGGATACGCAGTATTTT. It encodes CASSLPGGDTQYF.

This chain uses TRBV5-1 with TRBJ2-7; 7 bases agree with TRBD1. Germline V CDR1 and CDR2: SGHRS, YFSETQ. This CDR3 spans 14 amino acids. Losses at the gene ends were 5 bases for V and 6 bases for J; bases not matched to a gene: 11. This chain's CDR3 is CASSPLTGTAEQYF. The CDR3 DNA reads TGCGCCAGCAGTCCGTTGACAGGGACCGCCGAGCAGTACTTC.

The chain employs TRBV2 and TRBJ1-6, with D possibly being TRBD1 (5 bases). CDR3 length: 13 amino acids. The germline gives CDR1 SNHLY, CDR2 FYNNEI. Trimming cost V 1 base and J 10 bases, with 8 bases left between them. CDR3 sequence (DNA): TGTGCCAGCAGTGAAGGGGGCCGGTCACCCCTCCACTTT. It yields the protein CASSEGGRSPLHF.

The rearrangement joins TRBV7-6 to TRBJ2-2; D perhaps matches TRBD1 (6 bases). This CDR3 spans 14 amino acids. Germline lookup yields CDR1 SGHVS and CDR2 FNYEAQ. Trimming took 6 bases from V and 6 from J, leaving 14 bases between them. The DNA for the CDR3 is TGTGCCAGCAGAATACAGGGAGAGGCCGGGGAGCTGTTTTTT. This translates into CASRIQGEAGELFF.

The rearrangement uses TRBV29-1 and TRBJ1-2; D may be TRBD1 (5 bases). V lost 7 bases and J 5 bases, leaving 14 bases between the germline ends. This CDR3 is 12 amino acids long. Per germline, CDR1 SQVTM and CDR2 ANQGSEA. CDR3 nucleotide sequence: TGCAGCGCGACGGGGGGGGAATATGGCTACACCTTC. Protein sequence: CSATGGEYGYTF.

The CDR3 DNA follows: TGTGCCAGCAGCTGGGACCCTCACAATGAGCAGTTCTTC. Translation: CASSWDPHNEQFF. The rearrangement joins TRBV5-5 to TRBJ2-1; possibly TRBD1 or TRBD2 for D (5 bases each). The V and J ends lost 3 bases and 5 bases respectively, with 9 bases between them. The CDR3 is 13 residues long. Germline assignment: CDR1 SGHKS and CDR2 YYEKEE (reference sequence).

The chain links TRBV27 to TRBJ1-1; 7 bases fit TRBD1. The CDR3 runs 14 residues. The ends lost 6 bases at V and 1 base at J; junction bases unmatched: 5. From germline, CDR1 is MNHEY and CDR2 SMNVEV (reference sequence). The CDR3 reads CASRLQGPNTEAFF. Here the CDR3 DNA reads TGTGCCAGCAGGTTACAGGGGCCGAACACTGAAGCTTTCTTT.

The gene calls are TRBV4-2 and TRBJ1-3; D might be TRBD1 (5 bases). The CDR3 sequence is 16 residues long. Trimming cost V 5 bases and J 5 bases, with 19 bases left between them. Germline CDR1 LGHNA, CDR2 YNFKEQ. The CDR3 loop reads CASSVHPGRVRNTIYF. The DNA for the CDR3 is TGTGCCAGCAGCGTCCACCCGGGCAGGGTGAGAAACACCATATATTTT.